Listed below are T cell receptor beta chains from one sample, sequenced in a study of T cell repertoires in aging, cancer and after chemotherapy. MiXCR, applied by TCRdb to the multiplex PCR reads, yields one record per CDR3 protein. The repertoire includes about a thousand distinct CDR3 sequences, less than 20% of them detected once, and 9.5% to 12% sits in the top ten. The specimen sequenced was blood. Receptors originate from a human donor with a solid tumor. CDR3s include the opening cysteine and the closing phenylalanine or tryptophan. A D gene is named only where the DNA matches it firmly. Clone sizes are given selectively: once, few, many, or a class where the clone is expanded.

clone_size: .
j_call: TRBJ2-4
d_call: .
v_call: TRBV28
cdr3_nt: TGTGCCAGCAGTTTAGGGACGGCCTGGTACTTC
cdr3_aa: CASSLGTAWYF

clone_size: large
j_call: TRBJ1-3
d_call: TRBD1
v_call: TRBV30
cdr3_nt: TGTGCCTGGAGTAAACAGGGGTACGGAAACACCATATATTTT
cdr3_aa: CAWSKQGYGNTIYF

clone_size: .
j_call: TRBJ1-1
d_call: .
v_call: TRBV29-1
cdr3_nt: TGCAGCGTTGACCTGGGGGGGGGTGGCACTGAAGCTTTCTTT
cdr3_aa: CSVDLGGGGTEAFF

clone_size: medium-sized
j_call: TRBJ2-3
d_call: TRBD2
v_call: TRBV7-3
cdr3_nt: TGTGCCAGCAGCTTCCGGGGGGGTCCTAGCACAGATACGCAGTATTTT
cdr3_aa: CASSFRGGPSTDTQYF

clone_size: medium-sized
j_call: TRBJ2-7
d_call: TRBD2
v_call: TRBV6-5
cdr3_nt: TGTGCCAGCAGTTACCGGAGCGGGGGGGCGAGGGAGCAGTACTTC
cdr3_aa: CASSYRSGGAREQYF

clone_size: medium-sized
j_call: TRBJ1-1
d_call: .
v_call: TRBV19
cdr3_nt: TGTGCCAGTAGTACCCGGGACACCGGGAACACTGAAGCTTTCTTT
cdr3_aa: CASSTRDTGNTEAFF

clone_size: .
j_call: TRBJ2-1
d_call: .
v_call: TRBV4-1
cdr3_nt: TGCGCCAGCAGCCAAACTACGAGGTCGCGCCGGCCTTACAATGAGCAGTTCTTC
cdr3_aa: CASSQTTRSRRPYNEQFF

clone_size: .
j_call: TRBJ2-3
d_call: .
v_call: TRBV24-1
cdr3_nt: TGTGCCACCAGTGATCCCGGGGGCACAGATACGCAGTATTTT
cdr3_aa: CATSDPGGTDTQYF

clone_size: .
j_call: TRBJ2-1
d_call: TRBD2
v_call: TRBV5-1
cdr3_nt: TGTGCCAGAAGCTTTCGACTAGCGAGATACAATGAGCAGTTCTTC
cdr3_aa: CARSFRLARYNEQFF

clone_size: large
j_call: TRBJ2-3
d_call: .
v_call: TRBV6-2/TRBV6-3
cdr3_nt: TGTGCCAGCAGTCCTGGGGGGCCGTCAGATACGCAGTATTTT
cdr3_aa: CASSPGGPSDTQYF

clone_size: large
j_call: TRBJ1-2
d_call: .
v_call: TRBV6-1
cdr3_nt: TGTGCCAGCAGTGAAGCACCCCAATGGAGCTACACCTTC
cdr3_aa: CASSEAPQWSYTF

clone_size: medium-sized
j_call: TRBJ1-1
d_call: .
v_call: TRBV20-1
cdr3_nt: TGCAGTGCTATCGACGGATACACTGAAGCTTTCTTT
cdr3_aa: CSAIDGYTEAFF

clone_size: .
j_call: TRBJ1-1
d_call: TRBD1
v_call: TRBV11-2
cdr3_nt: TGTGCCAGCAGCCGACAGGGCTTCATGAACACTGAAGCTTTCTTT
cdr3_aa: CASSRQGFMNTEAFF

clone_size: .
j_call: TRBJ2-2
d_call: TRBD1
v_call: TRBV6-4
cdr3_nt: TGTGCCAGCAGTTTAACTGCCGGGACAGGGGCCGGGGAGCTGTTTTTT
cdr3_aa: CASSLTAGTGAGELFF

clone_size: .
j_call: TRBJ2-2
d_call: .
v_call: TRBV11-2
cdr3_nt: TGTGCCAGCAGCTTATCCGGGGAGCTGTTTTTT
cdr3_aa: CASSLSGELFF

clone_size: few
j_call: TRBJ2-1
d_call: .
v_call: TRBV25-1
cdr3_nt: TGTGCCAGCAGTTCTCCCGGGGGCTTCTACAATGAGCAGTTCTTC
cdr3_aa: CASSSPGGFYNEQFF

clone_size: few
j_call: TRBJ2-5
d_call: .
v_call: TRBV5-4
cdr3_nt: TGTGCCAGCAGCTTGGATTGGCTGAGGTTAACAGAAGAGACCCAGTACTTC
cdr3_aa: CASSLDWLRLTEETQYF

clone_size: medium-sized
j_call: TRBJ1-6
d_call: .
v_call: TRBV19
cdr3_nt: TGTGCCTACCCGCAGAATTATAATTCACCCCTCCACTTT
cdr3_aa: CAYPQNYNSPLHF

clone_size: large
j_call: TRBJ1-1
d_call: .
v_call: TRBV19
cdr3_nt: TGTGCCAGTAGTGGTACCATGAACACTGAAGCTTTCTTT
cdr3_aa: CASSGTMNTEAFF

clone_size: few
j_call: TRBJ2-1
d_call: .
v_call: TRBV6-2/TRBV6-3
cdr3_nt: TGTGCCAGCAGTTACGGTGGATGGGAGATGTACAATGAGCAGTTCTTC
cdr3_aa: CASSYGGWEMYNEQFF

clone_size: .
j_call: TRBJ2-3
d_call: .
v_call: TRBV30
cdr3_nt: TGTGCCTGGAGTACAGGGTCAGATACGCAGTATTTT
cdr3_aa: CAWSTGSDTQYF

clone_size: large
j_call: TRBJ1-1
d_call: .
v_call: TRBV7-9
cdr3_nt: TGTGCCAGCAGCTTAGCCCACAAGAACACTGAAGCTTTCTTT
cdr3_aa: CASSLAHKNTEAFF

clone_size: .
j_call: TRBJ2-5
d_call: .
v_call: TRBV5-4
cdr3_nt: TGTACCAGCAGCTTGGGTCCGGTAGGGGAAGAGACCCAGTACTTC
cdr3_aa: CTSSLGPVGEETQYF

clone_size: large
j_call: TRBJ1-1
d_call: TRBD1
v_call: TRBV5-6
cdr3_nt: TGTGCCAGCAGCGGGGACAGTTGGTTCACTGAAGCTTTCTTT
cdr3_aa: CASSGDSWFTEAFF

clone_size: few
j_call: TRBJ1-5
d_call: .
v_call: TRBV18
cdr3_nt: TGTGCCAGCTCACAAGGGGTGGGAAATCAGCCCCAGCATTTT
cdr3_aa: CASSQGVGNQPQHF

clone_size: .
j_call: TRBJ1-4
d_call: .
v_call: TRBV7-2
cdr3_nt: TGTGCCAGCAGCTACCAGCCCAATAAAAAACTGTTTTTT
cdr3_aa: CASSYQPNKKLFF